This entry concerns a single T cell receptor beta chain. Methods used by the authors: Amplified reference gene primers provided the basis for estimating nucleated cell counts. Produced via immunoSEQ multiplex PCR; TCRdb's table is partial and in-frame only. The V and J calls and clone size were taken over from that table, and D and trimming were inferred from the DNA. The sample yields some 120,000 clones, approximately 89% seen once. The sample belongs to a study of blood T cell repertoires in COVID-19. The wider study: The United States, Italy and Spain provided the acute and convalescent COVID-19 samples. The analysed material was cDNA or gDNA that came from T cells, B-cell-depleted T cells, or PBMCs.

With 9 bases clipped from V and 8 bases from J, the junction kept 8 bases outside the gene matches. The CDR3 runs to 13 residues. Sequencing was performed on peripheral blood. The source of this sequence is a man in his forties with acute or convalescent COVID-19. The chain combines TRBV12-3 or TRBV12-4 with TRBJ1-5; 9 bases agree with TRBD1. The CDR3 coding sequence is TGTGCCAGACTCCAACAGGGGGCGAAGCCCCAGCATTTT. As protein: CARLQQGAKPQHF.